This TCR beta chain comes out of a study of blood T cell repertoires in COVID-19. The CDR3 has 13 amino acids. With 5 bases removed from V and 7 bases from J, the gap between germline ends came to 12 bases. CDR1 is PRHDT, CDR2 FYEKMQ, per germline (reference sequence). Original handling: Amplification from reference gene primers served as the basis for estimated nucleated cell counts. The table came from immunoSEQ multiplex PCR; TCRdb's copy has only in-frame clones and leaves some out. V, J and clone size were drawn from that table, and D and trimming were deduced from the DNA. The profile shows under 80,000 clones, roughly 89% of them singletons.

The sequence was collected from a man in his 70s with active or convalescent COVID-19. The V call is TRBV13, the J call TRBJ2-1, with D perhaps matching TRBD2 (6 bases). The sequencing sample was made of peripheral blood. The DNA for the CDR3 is TGTGCCAGCAGCCAGAACCGGGGGAATGAGCAGTTCTTC. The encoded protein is CASSQNRGNEQFF.